The 12 T cell receptor beta chains given below trace back to one sample, sequenced in a study of beta chain features in type 1 diabetes. Study results and caveats: All four CD4+ subsets from Type 1 diabetes patients carried moderately but significantly shorter TCRB CDR3s.

The antigens for these receptors are not known. The study reverse transcribed the entire isolated RNA, so it sequenced expressed TCRB transcripts. Using immunoSEQ multiplex PCR, the repertoire was profiled, and TCRdb retains in-frame clones only, with some absent. The sample holds roughly 350,000 clones; around a tenth are singletons and the top ten take roughly 0.6%. Sequences were obtained from central memory CD4+ T cells from blood. The receptors were gathered from a man under 40 with type 1 diabetes.

In this sample, this clone turned up a few times. The CDR3 reads CASSFLPPRNEQFF. The CDR3 nucleotides are TGTGCCAGCAGCTTTTTGCCCCCTCGCAATGAGCAGTTCTTC. The chain joins TRBV7-6 to TRBJ2-1, with D unclear. The V gene lost 3 bases and the J gene lost 6 bases, with 12 bases spanning the gap. The V gene's germline CDR1 is SGHVS and CDR2 FNYEAQ. The CDR3 has 14 amino acids.

This clone was seen more than once but under ten times. The chain employs TRBV6-6 and TRBJ2-5, with 8 bases fitting TRBD1. This CDR3 is built from 13 residues. CDR1 MNHNY and CDR2 SVGAGI come from the germline V gene (reference sequence). V lost 6 bases, J lost 5 bases, and 5 bases stayed unmatched. The DNA for the CDR3 is TGTGCCAGCAGATCCACAGGGGGTGAGACCCAGTACTTC. It yields the protein CASRSTGGETQYF.

This chain links TRBV27 with TRBJ2-7; D is ambiguous. Germline V gene sequence: CDR1 MNHEY, CDR2 SMNVEV (reference sequence). Deletions cut 2 bases from V and 0 bases from J, with 5 bases between. The CDR3 loop spans 13 amino acids. CDR3 residues: CASSLKPSYEQYF. CDR3 coding DNA: TGTGCCAGCAGTTTAAAACCCTCCTACGAGCAGTACTTC.

V is TRBV30 and J is TRBJ1-1; 8 bases are shared with TRBD1. The CDR3 length is 14 residues. V shed 1 base, J shed 11 bases, and the junction held 12 bases outside the gene matches. Germline CDR1 is GTSNPN and CDR2 is SVGIG (reference sequence). CDR3 in amino acids: CAWSALGQGKDAFF. The CDR3 region has the DNA TGTGCCTGGAGTGCTCTAGGACAGGGAAAAGACGCTTTCTTT.

This clone was counted only a few times. V and J are TRBV6-6 and TRBJ2-1, with D tentatively TRBD1 (6 bases). This CDR3 has 16 amino acids. Trimming shortened V by 7 bases and J by 2 bases, and 18 bases separated the two germline ends. Germline CDR1 MNHNY, CDR2 SVGAGI (reference sequence). The chain's CDR3 is CASTSGAGATYNEQFF. In DNA, the CDR3 is TGTGCCAGCACCTCAGGGGCAGGGGCTACCTACAATGAGCAGTTCTTC.

The chain carries TRBV5-4 and TRBJ2-3, with D possibly being TRBD2 (5 bases). This CDR3 contains 15 residues. Germline CDR1 is SGHNT and CDR2 is YYREEE (reference sequence). The V gene lost 1 base and the J gene lost 1 base, with 10 bases spanning the gap. The DNA for the CDR3 is TGTGCCAGCAGCTTGTATCTAGCCCGCACAGATACGCAGTATTTT. Protein product: CASSLYLARTDTQYF.

There are a few counts of this clone. V and J are TRBV7-3 and TRBJ2-7; 7 positions match TRBD2. The germline CDR1 and CDR2 sequences are SGHTA and FQGTGA. V lost 6 bases and J lost 2; bases outside the gene matches: 4. This CDR3 is built from 13 residues. The DNA of the CDR3 is TGTGCCAGCAGTCCTAGCGGTACCTACGAGCAGTACTTC. This encodes CASSPSGTYEQYF.

The V and J genes are TRBV6-5 and TRBJ2-7, with TRBD2 matching 8 bases. Looked up from germline, CDR1 is MNHEY and CDR2 is SVGAGI. J gave up 7 bases and V 5 bases, and 7 bases lay outside the gene matches. The CDR3 runs to 13 residues. The CDR3 DNA reads as TGTGCCAGCAGTCAGCGGGAGAGAGGAGAGCAGTACTTC. Residues: CASSQRERGEQYF.

The chain is built from TRBV19 and TRBJ1-2, with D uncertain. Germline-derived CDR1 and CDR2 are LNHDA and SQIVND (reference sequence). V shed 2 bases and J shed 7 bases, with 17 bases lying between them. This CDR3 contains 15 residues. CDR3 protein: CASSINDYPTRGYTF. For the CDR3, the DNA is TGTGCCAGTAGTATAAATGACTACCCGACTCGTGGCTACACCTTC.

This clone was seen only a few times. The chain joins TRBV19 to TRBJ2-1, with TRBD1 matching over 8 bases. With 7 bases clipped from V and 9 bases from J, the junction kept 20 bases outside the gene matches. The germline CDR1 and CDR2 sequences are LNHDA and SQIVND (reference sequence). CDR3 length: 17 residues. The CDR3 loop is CASNKRGQGALSGEQFF. Written as DNA, the CDR3 is TGTGCCAGTAACAAGAGGGGGCAGGGGGCGCTATCTGGTGAGCAGTTCTTC.

The rearrangement joins TRBV5-4 to TRBJ2-5, with D perhaps TRBD2 (6 bases). CDR1 and CDR2 from the germline V gene are SGHNT and YYREEE (reference sequence). V lost 4 bases and J lost 2, with 9 bases in between. The CDR3 extends over 13 amino acids. The DNA for the CDR3 is TGTGCCAGCAGCCTTCGGGGGCAAGAGACCCAGTACTTC. Translating gives CASSLRGQETQYF. Full variable domain (rest looked up from reference TRBV5-4 and TRBJ2-5): ETGVTQSPTHLIKTRGQQVTLRCSSQSGHNTVSWYQQALGQGPQFIFQYYREEENGRGNFPPRFSGLQFPNYSSELNVNALELDDSALYLCASSLRGQETQYFGPGTRLLVL.

The chain has TRBV28 and TRBJ1-2; 9 bases match TRBD1. This CDR3 is built from 15 residues. With V trimmed by 6 bases and J by 6 bases, 11 bases remained unmatched. The germline V gene has CDR1 MDHEN and CDR2 SYDVKM. The CDR3 DNA reads TGTGCCAGCAGGCCGACCGGGACAGGGAGGGATGGCTACACCTTC. Its translation is CASRPTGTGRDGYTF.